This TCR beta chain emerged from a study of cytomegalovirus exposure and HLA in healthy donors. Whole-study findings and limits: The tendency of first-cohort TCR clusters to co-occur in the 120 validation repertoires was the finding of a later analysis.

Separate from the roughly 610-subject first cohort, the approximately 120-subject validation cohort was the one that the donors belonged to. Clones were sequenced by immunoSEQ multiplex PCR, and TCRdb holds only the in-frame ones, with some missing. In the table there are about 110,000 clones, about 85% of which are singletons. This clone was found once. No antigen is known for it. V lost 7 bases to trimming and J lost 5 bases, with 14 bases between them. The V gene's germline CDR1 is MNHNS and CDR2 SASEGT. CDR3 size: 13 residues. The sample was PBMCs. This receptor was taken from a woman aged 18-30 years in good health and CMV-seronegative. The chain carries TRBV6-1 and TRBJ2-5; D ambiguous. The CDR3 DNA reads TGTGCCAGCACCCGGTCGTTCGGGGAGACCCAGTACTTC. Translating gives CASTRSFGETQYF.